The rows below give T cell receptor beta chains drawn from one sample of a study of cytomegalovirus exposure and HLA in healthy donors. Using immunoSEQ multiplex PCR, the repertoire was profiled, and TCRdb retains in-frame clones only, with some absent. In the table there are approximately 280,000 clones, 70% to 90% of which are singletons. The material sequenced was PBMCs. These receptors came from a woman in her late teens or twenties in good health and CMV-seronegative. Each CDR3 is given with its conserved first and last residue. Fields, in order: clone size, D gene, V gene, J gene, CDR3 protein, CDR3 DNA. D genes are given only for firm matches. A clone size is listed for some rows: how often the clone was seen (once, few, many), or a class if it is expanded.

.	TRBD2	TRBV4-3	TRBJ2-3	CASSQEAGGTDTQYF	TGCGCCAGCAGCCAAGAGGCGGGAGGAACAGATACGCAGTATTTT
.	TRBD1	TRBV12-5	TRBJ1-2	CASGYGQGGNYGYTF	TGTGCTAGTGGCTACGGACAGGGAGGTAACTATGGCTACACCTTC
.	.	TRBV6-6	TRBJ2-7	CASSYSKGQTDYEQYF	TGTGCCAGCAGTTACTCCAAGGGGCAGACGGACTACGAGCAGTACTTC
.	TRBD2	TRBV27	TRBJ2-7	CASSPGTSGFNEQYF	TGTGCCAGCAGTCCCGGGACTAGCGGGTTCAACGAGCAGTACTTC
few	.	TRBV9	TRBJ2-2	CASSVQSNTGELFF	TGTGCCAGCAGCGTACAGTCGAACACCGGGGAGCTGTTTTTT
.	TRBD1	TRBV10-3	TRBJ2-1	CAISGGTGTIDNEQFF	TGTGCCATCAGTGGGGGGACAGGGACTATCGACAATGAGCAGTTCTTC
few	.	TRBV6-1	TRBJ1-2	CASSEPGRVFGGYTF	TGTGCCAGCAGTGAACCGGGCAGGGTATTCGGTGGCTACACCTTC
.	TRBD1	TRBV7-3	TRBJ2-7	CASSSTGTGGYEQYF	TGTGCCAGCAGCTCCACCGGGACAGGGGGCTACGAGCAGTACTTC
.	.	TRBV6-6	TRBJ2-7	CASSYGGRGEQYF	TGTGCCAGCAGCTACGGGGGCAGGGGCGAGCAGTACTTC
.	.	TRBV7-8	TRBJ2-3	CASSVSGTPLTTDTQYF	TGTGCCAGCAGCGTTAGCGGTACCCCATTGACCACAGATACGCAGTATTTT
.	TRBD1	TRBV9	TRBJ1-3	CASSGTGGTGNTIYF	TGTGCCAGCAGCGGGACAGGGGGCACTGGAAACACCATATATTTT
.	TRBD1	TRBV15	TRBJ1-1	CATSTDRGSTEAFF	TGTGCCACCAGCACGGACAGGGGTTCTACTGAAGCTTTCTTT
.	.	TRBV30	TRBJ1-1	CALRRGTEAFF	TGTGCCCTAAGAAGAGGCACTGAAGCTTTCTTT
.	.	TRBV7-2	TRBJ2-7	CASSLSGVAYEQYF	TGTGCCAGCAGCTTATCAGGGGTAGCCTACGAGCAGTACTTC
few	.	TRBV6-1	TRBJ2-7	CASSEIQSGSYEQYF	TGTGCCAGCAGTGAGATACAATCGGGTTCCTACGAGCAGTACTTC
.	.	TRBV9	TRBJ2-6	CASSVSGDPSSGANVLTF	TGTGCCAGCAGCGTATCGGGGGACCCATCCTCTGGGGCCAACGTCCTGACTTTC
.	TRBD2	TRBV28	TRBJ2-1	CASSFLLAGPSYNEQFF	TGTGCCAGCAGTTTCCTTTTAGCGGGACCCTCCTACAATGAGCAGTTCTTC
.	TRBD1	TRBV4-1	TRBJ2-5	CASSQTGATEETQYF	TGCGCCAGCAGCCAGACAGGGGCGACCGAAGAGACCCAGTACTTC
.	.	TRBV18	TRBJ1-2	CASSPPGANYGYTF	TGTGCCAGCTCACCGCCAGGGGCTAACTATGGCTACACCTTC
.	TRBD1	TRBV5-5	TRBJ2-6	CASSWTGFSSGANVLTF	TGTGCCAGCAGCTGGACAGGGTTCTCCTCTGGGGCCAACGTCCTGACTTTC
.	.	TRBV7-3	TRBJ1-1	CASSLQTAANTEAFF	TGTGCCAGCAGCTTGCAGACAGCCGCGAACACTGAAGCTTTCTTT
.	.	TRBV12-5	TRBJ2-5	CASGLDTRGETQYF	TGTGCTAGTGGTTTGGACACGAGGGGGGAGACCCAGTACTTC
once	TRBD1	TRBV5-1	TRBJ2-7	CASSLLPPGQGRLAVTYEQYF	TGCGCCAGCAGCTTGCTTCCACCGGGACAGGGGCGGCTAGCGGTAACCTACGAGCAGTACTTC
.	TRBD2	TRBV19	TRBJ2-7	CASSIGGVQPYEQYF	TGTGCCAGTAGTATTGGGGGGGTCCAGCCCTACGAGCAGTACTTC
.	.	TRBV28	TRBJ2-7	CASRGGTGGDEQYF	TGTGCCAGCAGGGGGGGGACAGGTGGCGACGAGCAGTACTTC
.	.	TRBV5-1	TRBJ2-5	CASSPTGMVETQYF	TGCGCCAGCAGCCCCACAGGGATGGTGGAGACCCAGTACTTC
.	.	TRBV11-3	TRBJ2-2	CASSFDSTGELFF	TGTGCCAGCAGCTTTGACAGCACCGGGGAGCTGTTTTTT